The source of this T cell receptor beta chain is a study of T cell repertoires in cytomegalovirus infection. Study context: CMV epitopes in the study were HLA-C-restricted (recently identified) and HLA-B-restricted (well studied). Based on public TCR beta signatures, there were indications of CMV infection and of a matching HLA type. Findings and limits, study-wide: It was HLA-C-restricted CMV-specific TCR beta clonotypes that dominated the response ex vivo.

From the reads, TCRdb called clonotypes with MiXCR, one entry per CDR3 protein. The profile covers roughly 920,000 distinct CDR3 sequences, with more than 25% appearing a single time and over 12% taken by the ten largest. Germline CDR1 is SGHKS and CDR2 is YYEKEE (reference sequence). CDR3 length: 14 residues. Trimming shortened V by 1 base and J by 6 bases, and 11 bases separated the two germline ends. This clonotype was seen many times. No antigen is known for it. Sequences were derived from cultured CD8+ T cells from PBMCs, sampled from culture after CMV antigen stimulation. The sequence was collected from a human donor in good health (CMV status not recorded). Some clones in this sample may be carry-over from other donors' samples. The chain is built from TRBV5-5 and TRBJ2-1; TRBD1 is a possible D gene (6 bases). CDR3 residues: CASSLLGRGNEQFF. CDR3 nucleotide sequence: TGTGCCAGCAGCTTGTTGGGCAGGGGCAATGAGCAGTTCTTC.